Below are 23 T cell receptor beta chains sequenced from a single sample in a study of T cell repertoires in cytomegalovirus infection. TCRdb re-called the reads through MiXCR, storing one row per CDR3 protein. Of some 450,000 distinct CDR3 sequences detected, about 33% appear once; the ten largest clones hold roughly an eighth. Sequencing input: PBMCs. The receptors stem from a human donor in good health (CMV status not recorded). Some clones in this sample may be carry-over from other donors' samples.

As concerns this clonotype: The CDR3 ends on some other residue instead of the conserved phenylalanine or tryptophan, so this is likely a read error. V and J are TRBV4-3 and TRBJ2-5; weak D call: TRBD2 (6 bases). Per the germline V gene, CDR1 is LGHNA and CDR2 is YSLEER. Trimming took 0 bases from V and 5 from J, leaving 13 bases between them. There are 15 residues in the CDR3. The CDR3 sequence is CASSQEGGGMETQYL. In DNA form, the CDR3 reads TGCGCCAGCAGCCAAGAGGGAGGAGGGATGGAGACCCAGTACTTA.

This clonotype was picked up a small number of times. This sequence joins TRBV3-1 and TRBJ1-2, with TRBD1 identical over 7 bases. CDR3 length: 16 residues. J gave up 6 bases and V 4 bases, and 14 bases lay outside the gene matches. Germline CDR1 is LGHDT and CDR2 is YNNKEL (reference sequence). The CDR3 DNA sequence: TGTGCCAGCAGCCCCCGAAACACCGGGACAGTAAATGGCTACACCTTC. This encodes CASSPRNTGTVNGYTF.

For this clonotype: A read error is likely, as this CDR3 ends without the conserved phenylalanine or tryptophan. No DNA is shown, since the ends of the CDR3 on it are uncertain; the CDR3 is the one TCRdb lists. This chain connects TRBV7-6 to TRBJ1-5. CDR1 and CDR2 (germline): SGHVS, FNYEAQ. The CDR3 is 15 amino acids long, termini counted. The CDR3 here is CASSFEGQVCQPQPC.

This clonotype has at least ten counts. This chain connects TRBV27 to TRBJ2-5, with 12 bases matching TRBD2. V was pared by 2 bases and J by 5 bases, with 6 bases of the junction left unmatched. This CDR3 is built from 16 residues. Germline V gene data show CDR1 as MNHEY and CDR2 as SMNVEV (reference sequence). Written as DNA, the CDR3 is TGTGCCAGCAGTTTAGAAGGACTAGCGGGGTGGGAGACCCAGTACTTC. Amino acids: CASSLEGLAGWETQYF.

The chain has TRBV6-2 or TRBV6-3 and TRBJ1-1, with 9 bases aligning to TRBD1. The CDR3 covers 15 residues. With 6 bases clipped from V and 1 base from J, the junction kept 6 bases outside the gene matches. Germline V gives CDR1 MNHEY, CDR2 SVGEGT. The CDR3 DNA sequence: TGTGCCAGCAGAGATACAGGGGGCGAGAACACTGAAGCTTTCTTT. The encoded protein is CASRDTGGENTEAFF.

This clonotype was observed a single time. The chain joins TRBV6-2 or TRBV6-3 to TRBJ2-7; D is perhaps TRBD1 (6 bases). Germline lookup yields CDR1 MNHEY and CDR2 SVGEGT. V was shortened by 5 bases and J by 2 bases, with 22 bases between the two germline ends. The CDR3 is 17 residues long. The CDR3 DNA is TGTGCCAGCAGTACAGGGTTTGGGTATGATTTAGCCTACGAGCAGTACTTC. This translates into CASSTGFGYDLAYEQYF.

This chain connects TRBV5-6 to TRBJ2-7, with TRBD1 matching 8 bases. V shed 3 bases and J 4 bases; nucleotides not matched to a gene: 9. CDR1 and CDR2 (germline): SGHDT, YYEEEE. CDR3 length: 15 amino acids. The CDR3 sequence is CASSYGDRTLYEQYF. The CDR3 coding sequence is TGTGCCAGCAGCTACGGGGACAGGACCTTATACGAGCAGTACTTC. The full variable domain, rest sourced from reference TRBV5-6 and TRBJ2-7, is DAGVTQSPTHLIKTRGQQVTLRCSPKSGHDTVSWYQQALGQGPQFIFQYYEEEERQRGNFPDRFSGHQFPNYSSELNVNALLLGDSALYLCASSYGDRTLYEQYFGPGTRLTVT.

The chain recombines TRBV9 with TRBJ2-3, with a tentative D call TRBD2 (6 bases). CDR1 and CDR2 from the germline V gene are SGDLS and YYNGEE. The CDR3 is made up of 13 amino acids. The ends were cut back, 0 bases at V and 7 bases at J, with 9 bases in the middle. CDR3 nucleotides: TGTGCCAGCAGCGTAGCCGGGGGTTATACGCAGTATTTT. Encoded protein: CASSVAGGYTQYF.

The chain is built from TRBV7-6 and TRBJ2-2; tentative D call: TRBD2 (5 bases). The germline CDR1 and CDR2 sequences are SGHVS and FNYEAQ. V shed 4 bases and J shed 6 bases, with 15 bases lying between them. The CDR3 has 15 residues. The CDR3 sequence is CASSSRGQDPGELFF. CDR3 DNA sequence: TGTGCCAGCAGCTCCCGGGGTCAGGACCCCGGGGAGCTGTTTTTT.

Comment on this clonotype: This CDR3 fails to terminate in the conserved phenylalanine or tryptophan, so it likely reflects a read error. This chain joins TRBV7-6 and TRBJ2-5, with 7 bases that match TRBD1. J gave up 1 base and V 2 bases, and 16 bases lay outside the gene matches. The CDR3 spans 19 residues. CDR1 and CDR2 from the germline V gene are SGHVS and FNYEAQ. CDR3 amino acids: CASSLIRQGEFRGQETQYL. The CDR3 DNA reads TGTGCCAGCAGCTTAATTAGGCAGGGGGAGTTTCGGGGCCAAGAGACCCAGTACTTA.

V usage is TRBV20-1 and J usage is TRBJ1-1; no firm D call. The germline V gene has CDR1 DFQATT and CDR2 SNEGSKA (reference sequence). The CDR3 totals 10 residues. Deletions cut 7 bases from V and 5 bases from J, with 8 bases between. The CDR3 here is CSDQDTEAFF. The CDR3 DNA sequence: TGCAGTGACCAGGATACTGAAGCTTTCTTT.

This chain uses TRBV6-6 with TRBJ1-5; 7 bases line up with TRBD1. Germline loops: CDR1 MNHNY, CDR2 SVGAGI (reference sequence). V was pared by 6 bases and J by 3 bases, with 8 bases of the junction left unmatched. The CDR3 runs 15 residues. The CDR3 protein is CASRTTGAYNQPQHF. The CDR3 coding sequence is TGTGCCAGCAGGACCACAGGGGCTTACAATCAGCCCCAGCATTTT.

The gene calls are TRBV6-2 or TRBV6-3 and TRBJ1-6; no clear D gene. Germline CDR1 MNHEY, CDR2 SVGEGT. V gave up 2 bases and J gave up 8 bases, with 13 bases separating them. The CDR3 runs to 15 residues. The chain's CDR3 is CASSYPGRDDSPLHF. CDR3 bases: TGTGCCAGCAGTTACCCTGGCCGGGATGATTCACCCCTCCACTTT.

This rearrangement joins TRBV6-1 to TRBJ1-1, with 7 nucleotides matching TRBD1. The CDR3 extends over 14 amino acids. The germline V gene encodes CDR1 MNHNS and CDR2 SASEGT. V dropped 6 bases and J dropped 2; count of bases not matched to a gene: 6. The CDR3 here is CASSLRDSNTEAFF. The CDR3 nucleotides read TGTGCCAGCAGCCTCCGGGACAGCAACACTGAAGCTTTCTTT.

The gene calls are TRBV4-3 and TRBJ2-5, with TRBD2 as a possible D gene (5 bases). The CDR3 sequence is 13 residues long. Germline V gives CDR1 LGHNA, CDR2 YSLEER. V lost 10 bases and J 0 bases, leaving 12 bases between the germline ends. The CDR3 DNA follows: TGCGCCACATCACTAGTGTACCAAGAGACCCAGTACTTC. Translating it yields CATSLVYQETQYF.

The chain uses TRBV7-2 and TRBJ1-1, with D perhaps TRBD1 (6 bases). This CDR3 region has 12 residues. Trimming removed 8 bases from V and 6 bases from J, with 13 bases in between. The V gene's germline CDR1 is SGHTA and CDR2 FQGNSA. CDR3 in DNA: TGTGCCAGCCACCGTGGGGGCCCTGAAGCTTTCTTT. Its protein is CASHRGGPEAFF.

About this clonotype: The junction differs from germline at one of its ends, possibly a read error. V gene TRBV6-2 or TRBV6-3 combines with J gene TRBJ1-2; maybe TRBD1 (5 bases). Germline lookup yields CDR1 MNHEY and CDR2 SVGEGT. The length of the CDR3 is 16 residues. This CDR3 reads CARSYQRGNHVDGYTF. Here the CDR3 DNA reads TGTGCCCGCAGTTACCAGCGGGGGAACCACGTGGATGGCTACACCTTC.

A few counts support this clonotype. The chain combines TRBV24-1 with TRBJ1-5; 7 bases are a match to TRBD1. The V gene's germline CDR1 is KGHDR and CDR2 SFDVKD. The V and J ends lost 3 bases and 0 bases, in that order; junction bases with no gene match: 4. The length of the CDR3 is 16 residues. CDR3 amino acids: CATSDAGQTSNQPQHF. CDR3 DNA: TGTGCCACCAGTGATGCGGGACAGACTAGCAATCAGCCCCAGCATTTT.

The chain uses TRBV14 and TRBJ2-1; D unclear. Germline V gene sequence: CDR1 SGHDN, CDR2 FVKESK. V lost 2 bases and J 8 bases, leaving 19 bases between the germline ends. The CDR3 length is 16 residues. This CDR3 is CASSQRPSSLGDEQFF. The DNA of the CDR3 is TGTGCCAGCAGCCAAAGGCCATCCTCCTTGGGTGATGAGCAGTTCTTC.

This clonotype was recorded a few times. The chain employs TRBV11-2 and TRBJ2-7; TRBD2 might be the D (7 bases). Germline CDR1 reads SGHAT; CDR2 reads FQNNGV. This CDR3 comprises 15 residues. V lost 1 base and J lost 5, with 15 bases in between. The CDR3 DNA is TGTGCCAGCAGCTTAGTGGGGGGGGGGGCCGACGAGCAGTACTTC. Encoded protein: CASSLVGGGADEQYF.

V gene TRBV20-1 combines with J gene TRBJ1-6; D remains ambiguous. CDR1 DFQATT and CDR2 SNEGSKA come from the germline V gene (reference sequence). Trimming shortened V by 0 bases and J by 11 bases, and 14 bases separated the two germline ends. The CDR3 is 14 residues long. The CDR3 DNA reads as TGCAGTGCTAGAGACCGGGCCATGCTGACACCCCTCCACTTT. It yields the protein CSARDRAMLTPLHF.

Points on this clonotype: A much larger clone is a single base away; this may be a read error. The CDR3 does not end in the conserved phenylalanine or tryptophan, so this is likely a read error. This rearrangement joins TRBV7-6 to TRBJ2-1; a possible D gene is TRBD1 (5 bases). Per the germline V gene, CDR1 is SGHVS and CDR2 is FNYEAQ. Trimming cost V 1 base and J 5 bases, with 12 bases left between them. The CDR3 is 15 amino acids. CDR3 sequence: CASSLDGATNNEQFL. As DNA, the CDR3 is TGTGCCAGCAGCTTAGATGGGGCTACCAACAATGAGCAGTTCTTA.

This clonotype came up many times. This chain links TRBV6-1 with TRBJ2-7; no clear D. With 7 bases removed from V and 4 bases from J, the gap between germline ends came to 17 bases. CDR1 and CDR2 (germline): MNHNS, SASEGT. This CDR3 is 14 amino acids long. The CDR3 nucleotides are TGTGCCAGCACCCCTGGCACCTTGATTTACGAGCAGTACTTC. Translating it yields CASTPGTLIYEQYF.